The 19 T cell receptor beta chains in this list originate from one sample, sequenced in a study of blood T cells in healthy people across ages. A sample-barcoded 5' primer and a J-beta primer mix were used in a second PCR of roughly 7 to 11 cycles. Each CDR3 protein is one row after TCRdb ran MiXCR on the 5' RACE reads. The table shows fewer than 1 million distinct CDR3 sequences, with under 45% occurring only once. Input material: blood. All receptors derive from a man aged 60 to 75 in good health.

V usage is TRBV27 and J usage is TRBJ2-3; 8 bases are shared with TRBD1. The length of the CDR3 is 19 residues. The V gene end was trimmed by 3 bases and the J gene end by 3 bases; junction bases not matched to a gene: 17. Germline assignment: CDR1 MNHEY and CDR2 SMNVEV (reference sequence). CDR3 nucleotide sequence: TGTGCCAGCAGTTTCGCCCGACTTGGGCAGGGGGCCGGTACAGATACGCAGTATTTT. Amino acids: CASSFARLGQGAGTDTQYF.

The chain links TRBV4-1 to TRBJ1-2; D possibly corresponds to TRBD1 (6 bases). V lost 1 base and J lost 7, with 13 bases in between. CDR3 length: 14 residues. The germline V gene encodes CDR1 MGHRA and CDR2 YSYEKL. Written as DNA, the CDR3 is TGCGCCAGCAGCCAAGTAGGGGGTGTGGGTGGCTACACCTTC. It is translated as CASSQVGGVGGYTF.

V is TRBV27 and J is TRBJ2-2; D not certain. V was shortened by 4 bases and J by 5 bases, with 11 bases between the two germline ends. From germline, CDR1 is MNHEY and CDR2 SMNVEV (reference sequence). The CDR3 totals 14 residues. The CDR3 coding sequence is TGTGCCAGCAGTTCAATCTCCAGGACCGGGGAGCTGTTTTTT. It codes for CASSSISRTGELFF.

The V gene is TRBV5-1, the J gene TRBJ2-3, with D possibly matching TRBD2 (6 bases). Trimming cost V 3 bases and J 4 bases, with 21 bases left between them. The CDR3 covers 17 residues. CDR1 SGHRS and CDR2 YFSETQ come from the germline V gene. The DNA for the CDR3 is TGCGCCAGCAGCTACGGAGGGCGGCCTAGGGGATCAGATACGCAGTATTTT. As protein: CASSYGGRPRGSDTQYF.

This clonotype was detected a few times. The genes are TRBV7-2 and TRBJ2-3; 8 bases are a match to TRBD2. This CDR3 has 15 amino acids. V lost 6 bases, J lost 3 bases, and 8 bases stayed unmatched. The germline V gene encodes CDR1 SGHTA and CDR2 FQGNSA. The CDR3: CASSSPGLVTDTQYF. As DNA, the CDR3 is TGTGCCAGCAGTTCTCCGGGACTAGTTACAGATACGCAGTATTTT.

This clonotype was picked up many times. Here the CDR3 reads CAISSSGGAHEQFF. In DNA, the CDR3 is TGTGCCATCAGTTCTAGCGGGGGGGCCCATGAGCAGTTCTTC. The genes are TRBV10-3 and TRBJ2-1, with TRBD2 matching 12 bases. The CDR3 contains 14 residues. Germline lookup yields CDR1 ENHRY and CDR2 SYGVKD. J gave up 8 bases and V 5 bases, and 4 bases lay outside the gene matches.

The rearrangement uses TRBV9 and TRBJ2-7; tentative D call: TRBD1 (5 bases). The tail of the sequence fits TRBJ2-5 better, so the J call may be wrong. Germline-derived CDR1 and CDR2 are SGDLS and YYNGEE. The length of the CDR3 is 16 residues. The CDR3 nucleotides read TGTGCCAGCAGCGTAGAGGCAGGGCCCCAGGCAGTGACCCAGTACTTC. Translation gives CASSVEAGPQAVTQYF.

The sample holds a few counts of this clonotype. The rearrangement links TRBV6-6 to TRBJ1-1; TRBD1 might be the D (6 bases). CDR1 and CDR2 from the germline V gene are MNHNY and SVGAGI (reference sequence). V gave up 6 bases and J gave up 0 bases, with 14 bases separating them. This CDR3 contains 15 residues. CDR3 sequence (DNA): TGTGCCAGCAGCCCACGTGGGGACATGAACACTGAAGCTTTCTTT. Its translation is CASSPRGDMNTEAFF.

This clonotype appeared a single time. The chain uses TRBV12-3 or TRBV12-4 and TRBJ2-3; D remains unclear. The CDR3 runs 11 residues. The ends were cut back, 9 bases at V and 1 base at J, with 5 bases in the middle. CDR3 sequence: CARIRTDTQYF. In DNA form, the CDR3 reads TGTGCCAGAATCCGCACAGATACGCAGTATTTT.

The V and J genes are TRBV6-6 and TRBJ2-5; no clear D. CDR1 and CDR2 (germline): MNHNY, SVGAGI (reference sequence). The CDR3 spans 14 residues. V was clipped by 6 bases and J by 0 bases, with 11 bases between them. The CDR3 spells CASRNSWDQETQYF. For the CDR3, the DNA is TGTGCCAGCAGAAACTCCTGGGACCAAGAGACCCAGTACTTC.

CDR3 in DNA: TGCGCCAGCAGCTTGGCCGGGGTGGGCTATGAGCAGTTCTTC. It is translated as CASSLAGVGYEQFF. The rearrangement uses TRBV5-1 and TRBJ2-1, with a possible D match to TRBD2 (5 bases). Germline lookup yields CDR1 SGHRS and CDR2 YFSETQ. V dropped 0 bases and J dropped 8 bases, with 12 bases sitting between them. The CDR3 is made up of 14 amino acids.

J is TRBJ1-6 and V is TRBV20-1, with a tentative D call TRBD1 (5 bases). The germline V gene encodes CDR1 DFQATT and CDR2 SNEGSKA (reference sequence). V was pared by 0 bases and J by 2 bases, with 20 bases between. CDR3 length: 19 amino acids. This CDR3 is CSARDRTRRGVAYNSPLHF. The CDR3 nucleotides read TGCAGTGCTAGAGATAGAACCCGGCGGGGGGTGGCCTATAATTCACCCCTCCACTTT.

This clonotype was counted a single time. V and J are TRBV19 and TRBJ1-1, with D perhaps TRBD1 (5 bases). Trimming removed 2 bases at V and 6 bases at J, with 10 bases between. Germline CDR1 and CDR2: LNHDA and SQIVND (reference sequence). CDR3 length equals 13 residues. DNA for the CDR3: TGTGCCAGTAGTATAAATGGGGCAGCTGAAGCTTTCTTT. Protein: CASSINGAAEAFF.

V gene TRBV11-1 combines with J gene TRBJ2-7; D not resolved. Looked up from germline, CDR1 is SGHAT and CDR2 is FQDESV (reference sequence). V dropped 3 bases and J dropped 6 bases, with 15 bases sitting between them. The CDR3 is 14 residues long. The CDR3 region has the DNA TGTGCCAGCAGCTTCCAGGTCAGGTCTAGCGAGCAGTACTTC. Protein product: CASSFQVRSSEQYF.

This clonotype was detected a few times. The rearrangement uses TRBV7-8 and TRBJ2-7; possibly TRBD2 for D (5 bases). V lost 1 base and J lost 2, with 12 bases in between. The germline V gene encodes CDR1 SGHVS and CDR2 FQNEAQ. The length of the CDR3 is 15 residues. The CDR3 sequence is CASSLGRKGAYEQYF. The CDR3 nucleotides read TGTGCCAGCAGCTTAGGCAGGAAGGGAGCCTACGAGCAGTACTTC.

In DNA form, the CDR3 reads TGTGCCGCACGAAAGGGGGATAGGAACACCGGGGAGCTGTTTTTT. Encoded protein: CAARKGDRNTGELFF. This chain uses TRBV30 with TRBJ2-2, with D maybe TRBD1 (6 bases). Trimming left V 8 bases short and J 1 base short, with 17 bases between. CDR1 is GTSNPN, CDR2 SVGIG, per germline (reference sequence). The CDR3 length is 15 residues.

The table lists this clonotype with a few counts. CDR3 nucleotide sequence: TGTGCCAGCCACACCGGGGAGGGAAGGCACTACGAGCAGTACTTC. It translates to CASHTGEGRHYEQYF. The chain joins TRBV6-2 or TRBV6-3 to TRBJ2-7, with 7 bases identical to TRBD2. The V and J ends lost 8 bases and 3 bases, in that order; junction bases with no gene match: 13. Germline V gene data show CDR1 as MNHEY and CDR2 as SVGEGT. This CDR3 contains 15 residues.

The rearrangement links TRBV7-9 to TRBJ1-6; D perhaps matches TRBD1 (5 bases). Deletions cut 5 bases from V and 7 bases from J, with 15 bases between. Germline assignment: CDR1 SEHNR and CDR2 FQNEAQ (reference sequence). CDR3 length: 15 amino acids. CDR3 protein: CASSQSGGANSPLHF. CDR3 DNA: TGTGCCAGCAGCCAGTCAGGTGGGGCGAATTCACCCCTCCACTTT.

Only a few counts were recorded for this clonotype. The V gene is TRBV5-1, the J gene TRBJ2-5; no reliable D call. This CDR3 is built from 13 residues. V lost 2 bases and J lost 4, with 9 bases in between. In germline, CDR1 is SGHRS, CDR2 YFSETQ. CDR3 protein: CASSFTTIETQYF. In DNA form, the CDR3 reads TGCGCCAGCAGCTTTACAACCATAGAGACCCAGTACTTC. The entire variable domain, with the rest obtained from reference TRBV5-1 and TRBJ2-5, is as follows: KAGVTQTPRYLIKTRGQQVTLSCSPISGHRSVSWYQQTPGQGLQFLFEYFSETQRNKGNFPGRFSGRQFSNSRSEMNVSTLELGDSALYLCASSFTTIETQYFGPGTRLLVL.